This T cell receptor (beta chain) was found in a study of shared clonotypes between healthy human individuals. Findings of the study overall: Compared with memory subsets, naive subsets generally had larger estimated richness.

Trimming cost V 3 bases and J 10 bases, with 12 bases left between them. Germline CDR1 SEHNR, CDR2 FQNEAQ (reference sequence). This CDR3 is built from 13 residues. Here immunoSEQ multiplex PCR was the method, and the copy in TCRdb shows in-frame clones only, minus some. The sample carries about 870,000 clones, nearly 95% recorded once. Naive-designated CD8 cells lacked CD45RO, were positively enriched for CCR7, and omitted terminally differentiated effector memory CD45RA+ cells. This clone has a handful of counts. The target antigen is unknown. The clonotype originates from a man aged 25 to 40 in good health. This chain links TRBV7-9 with TRBJ1-4, with a weak D call TRBD1 (6 bases). Sequences were obtained from naive CD8+ T cells sorted from blood. The CDR3 is CASSLKGDRKLFF. The CDR3 DNA follows: TGTGCCAGCAGCTTGAAGGGGGATAGAAAACTGTTTTTT.